The 8 T cell receptor beta chains given below trace back to one sample, sequenced in a study of T cell repertoires in cytomegalovirus infection. What these receptors recognize is not known. One entry per CDR3 protein results from TCRdb running MiXCR on the reads. The sample lists 600,000 to 700,000 distinct CDR3 sequences, roughly 36% occurring once. The input for sequencing was cultured PBMCs, taken from culture after CMV antigen stimulation. These receptor sequences come from a human donor in good health (CMV status not recorded). Some clones in this sample may be carry-over from other donors' samples.

This clonotype was counted only a few times. The chain combines TRBV20-1 with TRBJ1-6; D gene ambiguous. Trimming cost V 7 bases and J 0 bases, with 10 bases left between them. The CDR3 extends over 14 amino acids. CDR1 is DFQATT, CDR2 SNEGSKA, per germline (reference sequence). The CDR3 nucleotides are TGCAGTGTCGGCAGGAGCTCCTATAATTCACCCCTCCACTTT. Its translation is CSVGRSSYNSPLHF.

This clonotype was counted between two and nine times. The CDR3 nucleotides read TGTGCCAGTAGTATCCTGGGACACCAGAACACTGAAGCTTTCTTT. This sequence encodes CASSILGHQNTEAFF. J is TRBJ1-1 and V is TRBV19; TRBD1 is a possible D gene (6 bases). The V gene lost 3 bases and the J gene lost 1 base, with 12 bases spanning the gap. The CDR3 length is 15 residues. Per germline, CDR1 LNHDA and CDR2 SQIVND (reference sequence).

The gene calls are TRBV7-8 and TRBJ1-2; tentative D call: TRBD1 (5 bases). Looked up from germline, CDR1 is SGHVS and CDR2 is FQNEAQ. The CDR3 consists of 14 residues. V was pared by 5 bases and J by 2 bases, with 12 bases between. Here the CDR3 reads CASSGRTTNYGYTF. The CDR3 bases are TGTGCCAGCAGCGGCCGGACAACAAACTATGGCTACACCTTC.

This clonotype was detected only once. V gene TRBV7-9 combines with J gene TRBJ2-3, with TRBD2 identical over 12 bases. From germline, CDR1 is SEHNR and CDR2 FQNEAQ (reference sequence). V shed 5 bases, J shed 4 bases, and the junction held 10 bases outside the gene matches. This CDR3 region has 17 residues. Written as DNA, the CDR3 is TGTGCCAGCAGCGCCCACCCTAGCGGGGGGGGGTCAGATACGCAGTATTTT. Protein product: CASSAHPSGGGSDTQYF.

This clonotype was counted only a few times. The CDR3 is CASSLEMWRTGELFF. CDR3 DNA: TGCGCCAGCAGCCTTGAGATGTGGCGCACCGGGGAGCTGTTTTTT. This rearrangement joins TRBV4-1 to TRBJ2-2; D ambiguous. V lost 4 bases to trimming and J lost 4 bases, with 13 bases between them. The germline CDR1 and CDR2 sequences are MGHRA and YSYEKL. This CDR3 has 15 amino acids.

The chain couples TRBV2 to TRBJ2-7; TRBD1 might be the D (6 bases). V was clipped by 5 bases and J by 2 bases, with 13 bases between them. The germline CDR1 and CDR2 sequences are SNHLY and FYNNEI. The CDR3 runs 14 residues. The CDR3 DNA reads TGTGCCAGCAGTCCAACTCGGACAGCCTACGAGCAGTACTTC. It codes for CASSPTRTAYEQYF.

There are a few counts of this clonotype. V and J are TRBV11-2 and TRBJ2-3, with D tentatively TRBD1 or TRBD2 (5 bases each). Germline loops: CDR1 SGHAT, CDR2 FQNNGV. The CDR3 length is 13 residues. The V end was cut by 4 bases, the J end by 6 bases, with 11 bases between. The CDR3 loop is CASSSLREDTQYF. CDR3 DNA: TGTGCCAGCAGCTCACTCAGGGAGGATACGCAGTATTTT.

This clonotype was found many times. The rearrangement uses TRBV7-2 and TRBJ1-2, with D perhaps TRBD1 (6 bases). Deletions cut 3 bases from V and 4 bases from J, with 12 bases between. The germline CDR1 and CDR2 sequences are SGHTA and FQGNSA. This CDR3 comprises 14 residues. The DNA of the CDR3 is TGTGCCAGCAGCTTTTCGGACAGCCCCTATGGCTACACCTTC. This sequence encodes CASSFSDSPYGYTF.